This is a list of T cell receptor beta chains from one sample in a study of blood T cells in healthy people across ages. TCRdb itself ran the 5' RACE reads through MiXCR, one entry per CDR3 protein. The sample consists of 1 million to 1.2 million distinct CDR3 sequences, approximately 38% of them appearing once. The specimen sequenced was blood. Receptors originate from a man aged 18 to 29 in good health. Both conserved end residues are part of each CDR3. Each record gives: V gene, D gene, clone size, J gene, CDR3 protein, CDR3 DNA. A D gene is named only where the DNA matches it firmly. Not all rows give a size; the values are once, few, many and, for expanded clones, a class.

v_gene: TRBV27
d_gene: NA
abundance: few
j_gene: TRBJ2-5
CDR3aa: CASSQKRDQQTQYF
CDR3nt: TGTGCCAGCAGTCAGAAAAGGGATCAACAGACCCAGTACTTC

v_gene: TRBV9
d_gene: NA
abundance: NA
j_gene: TRBJ2-5
CDR3aa: CASSVDPLRATQYF
CDR3nt: TGTGCCAGCAGCGTAGATCCGTTGCGGGCGACCCAGTACTTC

v_gene: TRBV5-1
d_gene: NA
abundance: NA
j_gene: TRBJ1-1
CDR3aa: CASSLYDRTEEMNTEAFF
CDR3nt: TGCGCCAGCAGCTTGTATGATCGCACGGAAGAGATGAACACTGAAGCTTTCTTT

v_gene: TRBV25-1
d_gene: NA
abundance: NA
j_gene: TRBJ1-5
CDR3aa: CASSVGLGNQPQHF
CDR3nt: TGTGCCAGCAGTGTCGGTTTGGGCAATCAGCCCCAGCATTTT

v_gene: TRBV4-1
d_gene: NA
abundance: NA
j_gene: TRBJ1-4
CDR3aa: CASSQGFRGANEKLFF
CDR3nt: TGCGCCAGCAGCCAGGGGTTCCGTGGGGCTAATGAAAAACTGTTTTTT

v_gene: TRBV6-2/TRBV6-3
d_gene: NA
abundance: NA
j_gene: TRBJ1-3
CDR3aa: CASTDETGVSGNTIYF
CDR3nt: TGTGCCAGCACCGACGAGACAGGTGTATCTGGAAACACCATATATTTT

v_gene: TRBV6-6
d_gene: TRBD2
abundance: few
j_gene: TRBJ2-7
CDR3aa: CASRPISGTTALEQYF
CDR3nt: TGTGCCAGCAGGCCGATTTCCGGGACTACGGCACTGGAGCAGTACTTC

v_gene: TRBV5-1
d_gene: NA
abundance: NA
j_gene: TRBJ1-4
CDR3aa: CASRLEDTNEKLFF
CDR3nt: TGCGCCAGCAGGTTAGAAGACACTAATGAAAAACTGTTTTTT

v_gene: TRBV10-3
d_gene: TRBD1
abundance: NA
j_gene: TRBJ2-5
CDR3aa: CAISDGTGFQETQYF
CDR3nt: TGTGCCATCAGTGACGGGACAGGGTTTCAAGAGACCCAGTACTTC

v_gene: TRBV2
d_gene: NA
abundance: NA
j_gene: TRBJ1-1
CDR3aa: CASSERGMNTEAFF
CDR3nt: TGTGCCAGCAGTGAACGGGGGATGAACACTGAAGCTTTCTTT

v_gene: TRBV7-9
d_gene: NA
abundance: NA
j_gene: TRBJ1-1
CDR3aa: CVSSLGYFGRGFTEAFF
CDR3nt: TGTGTCAGCAGCTTAGGGTATTTCGGCAGGGGTTTCACTGAAGCTTTCTTT

v_gene: TRBV18
d_gene: NA
abundance: few
j_gene: TRBJ2-7
CDR3aa: CASSRSSQDSYEQYF
CDR3nt: TGTGCCAGCTCACGATCGTCGCAGGATTCCTACGAGCAGTACTTC

v_gene: TRBV20-1
d_gene: NA
abundance: NA
j_gene: TRBJ1-2
CDR3aa: CSARVTRAYGYTF
CDR3nt: TGCAGTGCTAGAGTCACGAGGGCCTATGGCTACACCTTC

v_gene: TRBV5-1
d_gene: NA
abundance: few
j_gene: TRBJ2-5
CDR3aa: CASSLVLEETQYF
CDR3nt: TGCGCCAGCAGCTTGGTTCTTGAAGAGACCCAGTACTTC

v_gene: TRBV20-1
d_gene: NA
abundance: NA
j_gene: TRBJ1-1
CDR3aa: CSAVTGRMNTEAFF
CDR3nt: TGCAGTGCCGTTACGGGACGGATGAACACTGAAGCTTTCTTT

v_gene: TRBV12-3/TRBV12-4
d_gene: TRBD1
abundance: NA
j_gene: TRBJ2-7
CDR3aa: CASTERTGNYEQYF
CDR3nt: TGTGCCAGCACCGAAAGGACAGGGAACTACGAGCAGTACTTC

v_gene: TRBV4-3
d_gene: NA
abundance: once
j_gene: TRBJ2-3
CDR3aa: CASSQDSQRDKQYF
CDR3nt: TGCGCCAGCAGCCAAGATTCCCAACGGGATAAGCAGTATTTT

v_gene: TRBV2
d_gene: NA
abundance: few
j_gene: TRBJ2-2
CDR3aa: CASSPFNTGELFF
CDR3nt: TGTGCCAGCAGCCCTTTTAACACCGGGGAGCTGTTTTTT

v_gene: TRBV15
d_gene: TRBD2
abundance: NA
j_gene: TRBJ2-1
CDR3aa: CATRAGASYNEQFF
CDR3nt: TGTGCCACCAGGGCGGGAGCGTCCTACAATGAGCAGTTCTTC

v_gene: TRBV20-1
d_gene: TRBD1
abundance: NA
j_gene: TRBJ2-5
CDR3aa: CSARDGTGVEETQYF
CDR3nt: TGCAGTGCTAGAGATGGGACAGGGGTAGAAGAGACCCAGTACTTC

v_gene: TRBV3-1
d_gene: NA
abundance: many
j_gene: TRBJ1-1
CDR3aa: CASSQVPNTEAFF
CDR3nt: TGTGCCAGCAGCCAAGTCCCGAACACTGAAGCTTTCTTT

v_gene: TRBV27
d_gene: NA
abundance: NA
j_gene: TRBJ2-1
CDR3aa: CASTPIVGNEQFF
CDR3nt: TGTGCCAGCACTCCCATAGTCGGGAATGAGCAGTTCTTC

v_gene: TRBV20-1
d_gene: NA
abundance: few
j_gene: TRBJ2-3
CDR3aa: CSARWPGVTDTQYF
CDR3nt: TGCAGTGCTAGATGGCCGGGTGTCACAGATACGCAGTATTTT

v_gene: TRBV12-5
d_gene: TRBD2
abundance: many
j_gene: TRBJ2-3
CDR3aa: CASGPTSGGLYTQYF
CDR3nt: TGTGCTAGTGGTCCGACTAGCGGGGGTCTCTATACGCAGTATTTT

v_gene: TRBV27
d_gene: TRBD2
abundance: NA
j_gene: TRBJ2-3
CDR3aa: CASGRLAELTDTQYF
CDR3nt: TGTGCCAGCGGACGACTAGCGGAACTCACAGATACGCAGTATTTT

v_gene: TRBV6-2/TRBV6-3
d_gene: TRBD1
abundance: NA
j_gene: TRBJ1-5
CDR3aa: CASSFPGQGNQPQHF
CDR3nt: TGTGCCAGCAGTTTCCCGGGACAGGGCAATCAGCCCCAGCATTTT

v_gene: TRBV6-1
d_gene: NA
abundance: NA
j_gene: TRBJ2-1
CDR3aa: CASRYQSSYNEQFF
CDR3nt: TGTGCCAGCAGGTACCAGAGCTCCTACAATGAGCAGTTCTTC

v_gene: TRBV13
d_gene: TRBD1
abundance: few
j_gene: TRBJ2-7
CDR3aa: CASSPRQGSNEQYF
CDR3nt: TGTGCCAGCAGCCCCCGACAGGGGTCCAATGAGCAGTACTTC

v_gene: TRBV20-1
d_gene: NA
abundance: few
j_gene: TRBJ2-4
CDR3aa: CSARPKDGRGDKNIQYF
CDR3nt: TGCAGTGCTCGCCCGAAGGACGGAAGGGGGGACAAAAACATTCAGTACTTC

v_gene: TRBV7-3
d_gene: NA
abundance: NA
j_gene: TRBJ2-5
CDR3aa: CASSSQWNRDSINEQYF
CDR3nt: TGTGCCAGCAGCTCCCAGTGGAACAGAGACTCGATCAATGAGCAGTACTTC

v_gene: TRBV4-3
d_gene: TRBD2
abundance: NA
j_gene: TRBJ2-3
CDR3aa: CASSQGTTSGAGDTQYF
CDR3nt: TGCGCCAGCAGCCAAGGGACGACTAGCGGGGCAGGAGATACGCAGTATTTT

v_gene: TRBV12-3/TRBV12-4
d_gene: NA
abundance: few
j_gene: TRBJ2-7
CDR3aa: CASSLANGNNEQYF
CDR3nt: TGTGCCAGCAGTTTAGCTAACGGGAACAACGAGCAGTACTTC

v_gene: TRBV10-3
d_gene: NA
abundance: few
j_gene: TRBJ1-5
CDR3aa: CAISESWTGSNQPQHF
CDR3nt: TGTGCCATCAGTGAGTCTTGGACGGGTAGCAATCAGCCCCAGCATTTT

v_gene: TRBV20-1
d_gene: NA
abundance: NA
j_gene: TRBJ2-7
CDR3aa: CSASPQDPPFVLYEQYF
CDR3nt: TGCAGTGCTAGCCCCCAAGACCCGCCCTTTGTACTCTACGAGCAGTACTTC

v_gene: TRBV15
d_gene: NA
abundance: NA
j_gene: TRBJ1-2
CDR3aa: CATSRAPDFHGYTF
CDR3nt: TGTGCCACCAGCAGAGCCCCAGATTTCCATGGCTACACCTTC

v_gene: TRBV7-2
d_gene: NA
abundance: NA
j_gene: TRBJ2-1
CDR3aa: CASSLEARGHEQFF
CDR3nt: TGTGCCAGCAGCTTAGAGGCCCGGGGACATGAGCAGTTCTTC

v_gene: TRBV20-1
d_gene: NA
abundance: NA
j_gene: TRBJ2-7
CDR3aa: CSASGRGNYNEQYF
CDR3nt: TGCAGTGCTAGTGGTAGGGGTAACTACAATGAGCAGTACTTC

v_gene: TRBV4-2
d_gene: TRBD1
abundance: few
j_gene: TRBJ2-5
CDR3aa: CASSRELRQGLGSETQYF
CDR3nt: TGTGCCAGCAGCCGAGAGCTCCGACAGGGTTTGGGCTCAGAGACTCAGTACTTC

v_gene: TRBV6-6
d_gene: TRBD1
abundance: NA
j_gene: TRBJ1-2
CDR3aa: CASSYGQGDYYGYTF
CDR3nt: TGTGCCAGCAGTTACGGGCAGGGGGATTATTATGGCTACACCTTC

v_gene: TRBV12-3/TRBV12-4
d_gene: TRBD1
abundance: few
j_gene: TRBJ1-4
CDR3aa: CASSPGQGSSELFF
CDR3nt: TGTGCCAGCAGTCCGGGACAGGGGTCATCGGAACTGTTTTTT

v_gene: TRBV4-1
d_gene: TRBD1
abundance: NA
j_gene: TRBJ2-1
CDR3aa: CASTPSAGGYNEQFF
CDR3nt: TGCGCCAGCACCCCAAGCGCAGGGGGCTACAATGAGCAGTTCTTC

v_gene: TRBV6-2/TRBV6-3
d_gene: TRBD1
abundance: few
j_gene: TRBJ2-5
CDR3aa: CASSHPGTGQETQYF
CDR3nt: TGTGCCAGCAGTCACCCTGGGACAGGCCAAGAGACCCAGTACTTC

v_gene: TRBV29-1
d_gene: NA
abundance: few
j_gene: TRBJ1-1
CDR3aa: CSVEAEAFF
CDR3nt: TGCAGCGTTGAGGCTGAAGCTTTCTTT

v_gene: TRBV7-9
d_gene: NA
abundance: NA
j_gene: TRBJ1-4
CDR3aa: CASNGGPIEKLFF
CDR3nt: TGTGCCAGCAATGGGGGCCCGATAGAAAAACTGTTTTTT

v_gene: TRBV7-2
d_gene: NA
abundance: NA
j_gene: TRBJ1-2
CDR3aa: CASSLSVGNQGGYTF
CDR3nt: TGTGCCAGCAGCTTATCCGTGGGCAACCAAGGAGGCTACACCTTC

v_gene: TRBV11-2
d_gene: NA
abundance: few
j_gene: TRBJ1-1
CDR3aa: CASSAKARNTEAFF
CDR3nt: TGTGCCAGCAGCGCCAAGGCCAGAAACACTGAAGCTTTCTTT

v_gene: TRBV27
d_gene: NA
abundance: NA
j_gene: TRBJ2-5
CDR3aa: CASSWNRARETQYF
CDR3nt: TGTGCCAGCAGTTGGAACAGGGCCCGAGAGACCCAGTACTTC

v_gene: TRBV20-1
d_gene: TRBD1
abundance: NA
j_gene: TRBJ2-2
CDR3aa: CSARRGQSTGELFF
CDR3nt: TGCAGTGCTAGAAGGGGGCAGAGCACCGGGGAGCTGTTTTTT

v_gene: TRBV4-1
d_gene: NA
abundance: NA
j_gene: TRBJ2-3
CDR3aa: CASSSRGPRSSTDTQYF
CDR3nt: TGCGCCAGCAGCTCGCGGGGGCCCCGATCCTCCACAGATACGCAGTATTTT

v_gene: TRBV14
d_gene: TRBD1
abundance: NA
j_gene: TRBJ1-2
CDR3aa: CASSQEPGQREYGYTF
CDR3nt: TGTGCCAGCAGCCAAGAACCGGGACAGCGAGAGTATGGCTACACCTTC

v_gene: TRBV4-3
d_gene: NA
abundance: NA
j_gene: TRBJ2-2
CDR3aa: CASSPPTGQNTGELFF
CDR3nt: TGCGCCAGCAGCCCCCCGACAGGACAGAACACCGGGGAGCTGTTTTTT

v_gene: TRBV27
d_gene: NA
abundance: NA
j_gene: TRBJ1-2
CDR3aa: CASNPLGGSNYGYTF
CDR3nt: TGTGCCAGCAATCCGTTGGGAGGGAGCAACTATGGCTACACCTTC

v_gene: TRBV20-1
d_gene: NA
abundance: NA
j_gene: TRBJ1-5
CDR3aa: CSVRGGHYSNQPQHF
CDR3nt: TGCAGTGTCCGAGGGGGTCACTATAGCAATCAGCCCCAGCATTTT

v_gene: TRBV20-1
d_gene: TRBD1
abundance: few
j_gene: TRBJ1-4
CDR3aa: CSASRRDRDEKLFF
CDR3nt: TGCAGTGCTAGTCGTCGGGACAGGGATGAAAAACTGTTTTTT

v_gene: TRBV6-2/TRBV6-3
d_gene: NA
abundance: few
j_gene: TRBJ2-1
CDR3aa: CASSQTWSYNEQFF
CDR3nt: TGTGCCAGCAGTCAGACTTGGTCCTACAATGAGCAGTTCTTC